These 32 T cell receptor beta chains were sequenced from one sample in a study of T cell responses to AZD1222 COVID-19 vaccine. The repertoire was sequenced with immunoSEQ multiplex PCR; TCRdb's copy has only in-frame clones and lacks some. The sample has some 110,000 clones; about four fifths are singletons. Specimen: peripheral blood, collected on day 0 of AZD1222 vaccination. All receptors come from an adult in good health.

This chain uses TRBV7-9 with TRBJ1-4; D is possibly TRBD1 (5 bases). Germline V gene lookup returns CDR1 SEHNR and CDR2 FQNEAQ (reference sequence). Deletions cut 3 bases from V and 6 bases from J, with 11 bases between. The CDR3 runs 14 residues. For the CDR3, the DNA is TGTGCCAGCAGCTTGGTTCTGGGGGATGAAAAACTGTTTTTT. Translation: CASSLVLGDEKLFF.

The chain employs TRBV5-1 and TRBJ1-1; D gene unclear. The CDR3 has 16 residues. Germline values: CDR1 SGHRS, CDR2 YFSETQ. Trimming removed 5 bases at V and 1 base at J, with 18 bases between. Written as DNA, the CDR3 is TGCGCCAGCAGTCAAGGGTGGTGGCACACGAACACTGAAGCTTTCTTT. As protein: CASSQGWWHTNTEAFF.

The chain carries TRBV19 and TRBJ1-1, with unresolved D. Germline V gene data show CDR1 as LNHDA and CDR2 as SQIVND (reference sequence). V was pared by 6 bases and J by 6 bases, with 14 bases between. The CDR3 sequence is 13 residues long. The CDR3 coding sequence is TGTGCCAGTAGGGGTGGACTGTTCTCTGAAGCTTTCTTT. The encoded protein is CASRGGLFSEAFF.

This chain uses TRBV5-1 with TRBJ2-7; 7 positions match TRBD1. This CDR3 is built from 14 residues. With 0 bases clipped from V and 5 bases from J, the junction kept 5 bases outside the gene matches. CDR1 is SGHRS, CDR2 YFSETQ, per germline. The CDR3 DNA follows: TGCGCCAGCAGCTTGGTTCAGGGGGTGAACGAGCAGTACTTC. It is translated as CASSLVQGVNEQYF.

This chain links TRBV27 with TRBJ2-2; D may be TRBD2 (5 bases). Germline V gene lookup returns CDR1 MNHEY and CDR2 SMNVEV (reference sequence). This CDR3 is 14 amino acids long. Deletions cut 7 bases from V and 7 bases from J, with 16 bases between. The CDR3 DNA sequence: TGTGCCAGCACACCTCTAGCTCGGGGCGGGGAGCTGTTTTTT. This sequence encodes CASTPLARGGELFF.

V and J are TRBV4-2 and TRBJ1-2; D uncertain. Per germline, CDR1 LGHNA and CDR2 YNFKEQ. Trimming stripped 1 base from V and 7 bases from J, with 19 bases between. The CDR3 is 16 residues long. CDR3: CASSQVTTGTGGGYTF. CDR3 coding DNA: TGTGCCAGCAGCCAAGTAACTACGGGAACTGGCGGTGGCTACACCTTC.

The chain recombines TRBV30 with TRBJ1-6, with 7 bases matching TRBD1. Germline V gene lookup returns CDR1 GTSNPN and CDR2 SVGIG (reference sequence). With 7 bases clipped from V and 10 bases from J, the junction kept 10 bases outside the gene matches. The CDR3 spans 13 residues. CDR3 sequence reads: CAFIETGESPLHF. In DNA form, the CDR3 reads TGTGCCTTTATTGAAACAGGGGAATCACCCCTCCACTTT. Supplemented by reference TRBV30 and TRBJ1-6, the full variable domain reads SQTIHQWPATLVQPVGSPLSLECTVEGTSNPNLYWYRQAAGRGLQLLFYSVGIGQISSEVPQNLSASRPQDRQFILSSKKLLLSDSGFYLCAFIETGESPLHFGNGTRLTVT.

CDR3 sequence (DNA): TGTGCCAGCAGCCTTGACGCACTTGGAAACACCATATATTTT. This encodes CASSLDALGNTIYF. V gene TRBV7-6 combines with J gene TRBJ1-3; no definite D call. Trimming cost V 5 bases and J 3 bases, with 11 bases left between them. The CDR3 is 14 residues long. Germline V lookup: CDR1 SGHVS, CDR2 FNYEAQ.

This sequence joins TRBV29-1 and TRBJ2-1, with 7 bases aligning to TRBD2. The CDR3 length is 16 residues. Germline CDR1 reads SQVTM; CDR2 reads ANQGSEA. V was pared by 1 base and J by 0 bases, with 6 bases of the junction left unmatched. CDR3 nucleotides: TGCAGCGTTGAAGTGGCCGGGACTACCTCCTACAATGAGCAGTTCTTC. It is translated as CSVEVAGTTSYNEQFF.

This clone was seen a handful of times. The genes are TRBV2 and TRBJ2-7; no clear D gene. The germline V and J ends were trimmed by 10 bases and 6 bases, with 16 bases remaining between them. Per germline, CDR1 SNHLY and CDR2 FYNNEI. The CDR3 is made up of 12 amino acids. CDR3 residues: CATNRASGEQYF. The CDR3 DNA reads TGTGCCACCAACCGGGCCTCGGGCGAGCAGTACTTC.

The chain is built from TRBV24-1 and TRBJ2-3, with 7 bases that match TRBD2. The CDR3 loop spans 15 amino acids. Germline-derived CDR1 and CDR2 are KGHDR and SFDVKD. Losses at the gene ends were 6 bases for V and 0 bases for J; bases not matched to a gene: 5. The DNA for the CDR3 is TGTGCCACCAGTAAGAGCGGGACTAGCACAGATACGCAGTATTTT. Translation gives CATSKSGTSTDTQYF.

The rearrangement joins TRBV6-2 or TRBV6-3 to TRBJ1-2; TRBD1 might be the D (6 bases). There are 12 residues in the CDR3. Germline-derived CDR1 and CDR2 are MNHEY and SVGEGT. Trimming took off 5 bases at V and 7 bases at J, with 11 bases between the two ends. In nucleotides, the CDR3 is TGTGCCAGCAGTACCCACAGGGCTGGCTACACCTTC. It yields the protein CASSTHRAGYTF.

The V gene is TRBV9, the J gene TRBJ2-3, with D possibly TRBD1 on 6 matching bases. The germline V gene encodes CDR1 SGDLS and CDR2 YYNGEE. Trimming removed 3 bases at V and 1 base at J, with 18 bases between. The CDR3 is 17 amino acids. The CDR3 here is CASSALGAVVGTDTQYF. CDR3 nucleotide sequence: TGTGCCAGCAGCGCGTTGGGGGCAGTCGTAGGCACAGATACGCAGTATTTT.

The chain joins TRBV28 to TRBJ1-5, with D possibly matching TRBD1 (5 bases). Germline CDR1 is MDHEN and CDR2 is SYDVKM. This CDR3 has 14 residues. Trimming removed 9 bases from V and 0 bases from J, with 12 bases in between. This CDR3 is CASTGGISNQPQHF. In DNA, the CDR3 is TGTGCCAGTACCGGGGGGATTAGCAATCAGCCCCAGCATTTT.

This clone has just a few counts. The J gene is TRBJ2-2, the V gene TRBV21-1; the table calls TRBD2, which could not be checked here. TRBV21-1 is a known pseudogene. The CDR3 runs 20 residues. CDR3 coding DNA: TGTGCCAGCAGCAATTACCGTCTTAGCGGCAACTTCAAAGACACCGGGGAGCTGTTTTTT. It specifies CASSNYRLSGNFKDTGELFF.

This clone was seen only once. V gene TRBV7-8 combines with J gene TRBJ1-2; D is perhaps TRBD1 (6 bases). The germline V and J ends were trimmed by 6 bases and 0 bases, with 14 bases remaining between them. Germline V gene lookup returns CDR1 SGHVS and CDR2 FQNEAQ. The CDR3 extends over 15 amino acids. The CDR3 DNA reads as TGTGCCAGCAGTTTGGACAGACTAGCTAACTATGGCTACACCTTC. It is translated as CASSLDRLANYGYTF.

The chain recombines TRBV6-5 with TRBJ1-2, with a possible D match to TRBD1 (6 bases). The CDR3 runs 15 residues. Deletions cut 0 bases from V and 8 bases from J, with 16 bases between. Per the germline V gene, CDR1 is MNHEY and CDR2 is SVGAGI. The CDR3 DNA reads TGTGCCAGCAGTTACTCGAATTCCGGGGGCCGGGGCTACACCTTC. As protein: CASSYSNSGGRGYTF.

The chain uses TRBV30 and TRBJ2-5; TRBD2 aligns across 14 bases. J gave up 2 bases and V 4 bases, and 6 bases lay outside the gene matches. The CDR3 is 16 amino acids. Per germline, CDR1 GTSNPN and CDR2 SVGIG (reference sequence). DNA for the CDR3: TGTGCCTGGAACAAGGGACTAGCGGGGGCACAAGAGACCCAGTACTTC. Residues: CAWNKGLAGAQETQYF.

The chain uses TRBV2 and TRBJ1-1; 7 bases map to TRBD1. This CDR3 comprises 14 residues. Germline CDR1 is SNHLY and CDR2 is FYNNEI. Trimming took 5 bases from V and 3 from J; bases not matched to a gene: 6. In DNA, the CDR3 is TGTGCCAGCAGTACCAGGGGGGGGGACACTGAAGCTTTCTTT. Protein sequence: CASSTRGGDTEAFF.

This clone was seen a few times. V is TRBV1 and J is TRBJ1-5; whether TRBD1, the table's D call, matches the DNA was not checked. TRBV1 is given as a pseudogene. The CDR3 loop spans 17 amino acids. CDR3 in amino acids: CTSSQDTGQGSNQPQHF. The CDR3 DNA is TGCACCAGCAGCCAAGATACAGGGCAGGGGAGCAATCAGCCCCAGCATTTT.

Written as DNA, the CDR3 is TGCGCCAGCAGCGGACGGACGTCTAGCACAGATACGCAGTATTTT. It specifies CASSGRTSSTDTQYF. J is TRBJ2-3 and V is TRBV5-1; D remains unclear. V was trimmed by 4 bases and J by 0 bases, leaving 12 bases between them. This CDR3 is built from 15 residues. Germline V gene lookup returns CDR1 SGHRS and CDR2 YFSETQ.

The J gene is TRBJ2-1, the V gene TRBV5-5; possibly TRBD2 for D (6 bases). V dropped 2 bases and J dropped 7 bases, with 13 bases sitting between them. CDR3 size: 14 residues. The V gene's germline CDR1 is SGHKS and CDR2 YYEKEE (reference sequence). CDR3: CASSLVPGENEQFF. Written as DNA, the CDR3 is TGTGCCAGCAGCTTAGTGCCGGGAGAAAATGAGCAGTTCTTC.

This rearrangement joins TRBV19 to TRBJ1-5; unclear D gene. The CDR3 runs 12 residues. V lost 5 bases, J lost 6 bases, and 8 bases lay in between. Germline CDR1 LNHDA, CDR2 SQIVND (reference sequence). CDR3 residues: CASSSNIQPQHF. In DNA, the CDR3 is TGTGCCAGTAGTTCCAATATTCAGCCCCAGCATTTT.

The chain couples TRBV29-1 to TRBJ1-1, with 8 bases that match TRBD1. V shed 6 bases, J shed 1 base, and the junction held 4 bases outside the gene matches. The germline CDR1 and CDR2 sequences are SQVTM and ANQGSEA. The CDR3 sequence is 13 residues long. The CDR3 is CSVKGQANTEAFF. DNA of the CDR3: TGCAGCGTCAAGGGACAGGCGAACACTGAAGCTTTCTTT.

A few counts support this clone. CDR3 bases: TGTGCCAGCCTTCCTGGACGTAGCAATCAGCCCCAGCATTTT. It yields the protein CASLPGRSNQPQHF. The rearrangement uses TRBV4-2 and TRBJ1-5; no clear D. The CDR3 contains 14 residues. Germline CDR1 and CDR2: LGHNA and YNFKEQ. Trimming shortened V by 8 bases and J by 0 bases, and 11 bases separated the two germline ends.

The gene calls are TRBV11-2 and TRBJ1-6; 9 positions agree with TRBD1. This CDR3 has 16 amino acids. Unmatched junction bases numbered 10, after V lost 3 bases and J lost 10 bases. In germline, CDR1 is SGHAT, CDR2 FQNNGV. The CDR3 region is CASSLARDRVGSPLHF. In nucleotides, the CDR3 is TGTGCCAGCAGCTTGGCCCGGGACAGGGTGGGATCACCCCTCCACTTT. The complete variable domain, with remaining parts taken from reference TRBV11-2 and TRBJ1-6, reads EAGVAQSPRYKIIEKRQSVAFWCNPISGHATLYWYQQILGQGPKLLIQFQNNGVVDDSQLPKDRFSAERLKGVDSTLKIQPAKLEDSAVYLCASSLARDRVGSPLHFGNGTRLTVT.

This chain uses TRBV7-9 with TRBJ2-3; D might be TRBD2 (5 bases). V was shortened by 5 bases and J by 9 bases, with 18 bases between the two germline ends. This CDR3 comprises 14 residues. The germline V gene encodes CDR1 SEHNR and CDR2 FQNEAQ (reference sequence). The CDR3 region is CASSGGWGLRTQYF. CDR3 sequence (DNA): TGTGCCAGCAGCGGCGGGTGGGGTCTCCGGACGCAGTATTTT. Full variable domain (outside the CDR3, taken from reference TRBV7-9 and TRBJ2-3): DTGVSQNPRHKITKRGQNVTFRCDPISEHNRLYWYRQTLGQGPEFLTYFQNEAQLEKSRLLSDRFSAERPKGSFSTLEIQRTEQGDSAMYLCASSGGWGLRTQYFGPGTRLTVL.

CDR3 loop: CASSFRRTGDGYTF. CDR3 in DNA: TGTGCCAGCAGTTTTCGTAGGACAGGGGACGGCTACACCTTC. This rearrangement joins TRBV2 to TRBJ1-2, with 9 bases that match TRBD1. This CDR3 has 14 amino acids. After removal of 5 bases from V and 8 bases from J, the junction contained 9 bases not matched to a gene. Germline V gene data show CDR1 as SNHLY and CDR2 as FYNNEI.

V usage is TRBV5-4 and J usage is TRBJ2-2; D is undetermined. This CDR3 has 14 amino acids. V gave up 4 bases and J gave up 4 bases, with 11 bases separating them. The germline V gene has CDR1 SGHNT and CDR2 YYREEE (reference sequence). CDR3 coding DNA: TGTGCCAGCAGCCTACCGCATGGCACCGGGGAGCTGTTTTTT. This codes for CASSLPHGTGELFF.

This rearrangement joins TRBV7-8 to TRBJ2-7, with TRBD2 matching over 16 bases. V dropped 2 bases and J dropped 4; count of bases not matched to a gene: 8. There are 18 residues in the CDR3. The V gene's germline CDR1 is SGHVS and CDR2 FQNEAQ. CDR3 DNA: TGTGCCAGCAGCTTATACGCACCGGGACTAGCGGGAGGGTACGAGCAGTACTTC. Translated, it gives CASSLYAPGLAGGYEQYF.

This chain joins TRBV6-1 and TRBJ1-5, with TRBD1 as a possible D gene (5 bases). The germline V gene encodes CDR1 MNHNS and CDR2 SASEGT. The CDR3 contains 20 residues. V lost 4 bases and J 3 bases, leaving 28 bases between the germline ends. The CDR3 DNA follows: TGTGCCAGCAGTGCCCTCTCGTGGCGGAGGGGACGCACCTTCAATCAGCCCCAGCATTTT. It yields the protein CASSALSWRRGRTFNQPQHF.

V usage is TRBV6-5 and J usage is TRBJ1-1, with 8 bases lining up with TRBD1. The V gene end was trimmed by 2 bases and the J gene end by 4 bases; junction bases not matched to a gene: 3. Germline CDR1 reads MNHEY; CDR2 reads SVGAGI. CDR3 length: 14 amino acids. The CDR3 sequence is CASSYRTGGTEAFF. The CDR3 DNA is TGTGCCAGCAGTTACAGAACAGGGGGCACTGAAGCTTTCTTT.